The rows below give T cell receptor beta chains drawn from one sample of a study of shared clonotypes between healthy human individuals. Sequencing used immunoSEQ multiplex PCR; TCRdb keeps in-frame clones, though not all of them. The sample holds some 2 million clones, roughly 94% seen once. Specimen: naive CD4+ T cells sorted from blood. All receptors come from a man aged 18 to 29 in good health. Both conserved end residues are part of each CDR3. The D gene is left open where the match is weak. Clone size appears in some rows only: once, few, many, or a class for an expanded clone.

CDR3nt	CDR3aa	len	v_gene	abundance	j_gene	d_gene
TGTGCCAGCAGTGAAGGTGGACAGAATCCGTTCTTC	CASSEGGQNPFF	12	TRBV2	NA	TRBJ2-1	NA
TGTGCCAGCAGTTTCACTAGCGGGAGCTGGAATGAGCAGTTCTTC	CASSFTSGSWNEQFF	15	TRBV5-8	NA	TRBJ2-1	TRBD2
TGTGCCAGCATCCCTAACAGGGTTATAAGTGAGCAGTTCTTC	CASIPNRVISEQFF	14	TRBV11-2	NA	TRBJ2-1	NA
TGTGCCAGCACCTTAGCGGGAGGGTCCTACAATGAGCAGTTCTTC	CASTLAGGSYNEQFF	15	TRBV5-4	NA	TRBJ2-1	TRBD2
TGTGCCAGCAGTAGGACCAACGAGCAGTACTTC	CASSRTNEQYF	11	TRBV6-1	NA	TRBJ2-7	NA
TGTGCCAGCACCCAGCAGCTACCTAATGAGCAGTTCTTC	CASTQQLPNEQFF	13	TRBV6-1	NA	TRBJ2-1	NA
TGCAGCGTTGAATGGGTGACCGGCGCTTTCTTT	CSVEWVTGAFF	11	TRBV29-1	NA	TRBJ1-1	NA
TGTGCCAGCAGCTTGGGAGGGACTAGCGGGGCCATAGATACGCAGTATTTT	CASSLGGTSGAIDTQYF	17	TRBV5-4	NA	TRBJ2-3	TRBD2
TGTGCCAGCAGCGTTTCCGGGACTATCTACAATGAGCAGTTCTTC	CASSVSGTIYNEQFF	15	TRBV5-4	NA	TRBJ2-1	TRBD2
TGTGCCAGCAGCCGTGGAACTAGCGGGAGCACAGATACGCAGTATTTT	CASSRGTSGSTDTQYF	16	TRBV11-3	NA	TRBJ2-3	TRBD2
TGTGCCAGCACCCTACGAGGACAGGCCAAACTGTTTTTT	CASTLRGQAKLFF	13	TRBV6-6	NA	TRBJ1-4	TRBD1
TGTGCCAGCAGCCGCGGTGGAGCGGGAGCCTACGAGCAGTACTTC	CASSRGGAGAYEQYF	15	TRBV7-2	NA	TRBJ2-7	TRBD2
TGTGCCAGCTCTTCCGGGACAGGGCCATACAATGAGCAGTTCTTC	CASSSGTGPYNEQFF	15	TRBV18	once	TRBJ2-1	TRBD1
TGTGCCAGCAGCTCATACAGGGAACAAGAGACCCAGTACTTC	CASSSYREQETQYF	14	TRBV28	NA	TRBJ2-5	NA
TGTGCCAGCAGCTTGGCCGGGGCGAGCAATCAGCCCCAGCATTTT	CASSLAGASNQPQHF	15	TRBV5-6	NA	TRBJ1-5	NA
TGTGCCTGGGCTGGGGGTAGCGGGACATCCGATACGCAGTATTTT	CAWAGGSGTSDTQYF	15	TRBV30	NA	TRBJ2-3	TRBD2
TGTGCCAGCAGTGAGCTGGGAGGGGGCGACGGGGAGCTGTTTTTT	CASSELGGGDGELFF	15	TRBV2	NA	TRBJ2-2	NA
TGTGCCAGTAGTATGGGGGTTTCTGGAAACACCATATATTTT	CASSMGVSGNTIYF	14	TRBV19	NA	TRBJ1-3	NA
TGTGCCACCGCCCCTCAACTCTCACGGGAGCTGTTTTTT	CATAPQLSRELFF	13	TRBV5-4	NA	TRBJ2-2	NA
TGTGCCAGCAGCTTGAACAGGGGGCAGGGCTATGGCTACACCTTC	CASSLNRGQGYGYTF	15	TRBV11-2	NA	TRBJ1-2	TRBD1
TGTGCCAGCGTCTGGGACAGGGACTACAACACTGAAGCTTTCTTT	CASVWDRDYNTEAFF	15	TRBV6-1	NA	TRBJ1-1	TRBD1
TGCGCCAGCACCAGGGCCCAGGGTGGTAAAGATACGCAGTATTTT	CASTRAQGGKDTQYF	15	TRBV5-1	NA	TRBJ2-3	NA
TGTGCCAGCAGCCCGGACCGGAGGGTCGATGAGCAGTTCTTC	CASSPDRRVDEQFF	14	TRBV5-4	NA	TRBJ2-1	NA
TGTGCCAGCAGTTGGGACAGGGGTACCGGGGAGCTGTTTTTT	CASSWDRGTGELFF	14	TRBV6-5	NA	TRBJ2-2	TRBD1
TGTGCCAGCTCCTCCGGGGGGGCCTACGAGCAGTACTTC	CASSSGGAYEQYF	13	TRBV18	NA	TRBJ2-7	TRBD2
TGCGCCAGCAGCTTCGTCGGGGTGAACACTGAAGCTTTCTTT	CASSFVGVNTEAFF	14	TRBV5-1	NA	TRBJ1-1	NA
TGTGCCAGCAGCTTGGCCGGCACTGGTGGGAACACCATATATTTT	CASSLAGTGGNTIYF	15	TRBV5-6	NA	TRBJ1-3	NA
TGTGCCAGCAGCAAAGTCGCCAAGCTAAAGCTTAACTATGGCTACACCTTC	CASSKVAKLKLNYGYTF	17	TRBV21-1	few	TRBJ1-2	NA
TGTGCCAGTAGTATTCGCCAGGGGGCGCGGGAGACCCAGTACTTC	CASSIRQGARETQYF	15	TRBV19	NA	TRBJ2-5	TRBD1
TGTGCCAGCAGCCCCCGGGACAGCGATCAGCCCCAGCATTTT	CASSPRDSDQPQHF	14	TRBV7-8	NA	TRBJ1-5	TRBD1
TGTGCCAGCAGCTCAAATAATGAAAAACTGTTTTTT	CASSSNNEKLFF	12	TRBV13	NA	TRBJ1-4	NA
TGTGCCAGTAGTATGGGGGTCGGAGAGACCCAGTACTTC	CASSMGVGETQYF	13	TRBV19	NA	TRBJ2-5	NA